Below are 3 T cell receptor beta chains sequenced from a single sample in a study of cytomegalovirus exposure and HLA in healthy donors. Here immunoSEQ multiplex PCR was the method, and the copy in TCRdb shows in-frame clones only, minus some. The table shows roughly 150,000 clones, with about nine tenths occurring only once. The sequencing sample was made of PBMCs. The receptor source for this set is a woman in her twenties or thirties in good health and CMV-seronegative.

The genes are TRBV11-2 and TRBJ2-5; possibly TRBD2 for D (6 bases). The CDR3 extends over 16 amino acids. Between the trimmed V and J ends, which lost 2 bases and 4 bases, there was a span of 17 bases. Germline CDR1 SGHAT, CDR2 FQNNGV. This CDR3 is CASSLTGASAVETQYF. The CDR3 region has the DNA TGTGCCAGCAGCTTAACCGGGGCTAGCGCCGTAGAGACCCAGTACTTC. Full variable domain (remainder filled in from reference TRBV11-2 and TRBJ2-5): EAGVAQSPRYKIIEKRQSVAFWCNPISGHATLYWYQQILGQGPKLLIQFQNNGVVDDSQLPKDRFSAERLKGVDSTLKIQPAKLEDSAVYLCASSLTGASAVETQYFGPGTRLLVL.

This chain connects TRBV25-1 to TRBJ1-6, with a tentative D call TRBD1 (5 bases). This CDR3 contains 16 residues. Germline V CDR1 and CDR2: MGHDK, SYGVNS. The V end was cut by 1 base, the J end by 7 bases, with 14 bases between. DNA for the CDR3: TGTGCCAGCAGTGAATGGGCAGGGCCCTTAAATTCACCCCTCCACTTT. Its protein product is CASSEWAGPLNSPLHF.

The chain has TRBV5-1 and TRBJ2-5, with a tentative D call TRBD2 (6 bases). V lost 4 bases and J lost 2, with 18 bases in between. Germline CDR1 is SGHRS and CDR2 is YFSETQ. This CDR3 is 16 amino acids long. The CDR3 loop is CASSGGLAGRQETQYF. CDR3 nucleotide sequence: TGCGCCAGCAGCGGAGGCCTTGCGGGGAGGCAAGAGACCCAGTACTTC.